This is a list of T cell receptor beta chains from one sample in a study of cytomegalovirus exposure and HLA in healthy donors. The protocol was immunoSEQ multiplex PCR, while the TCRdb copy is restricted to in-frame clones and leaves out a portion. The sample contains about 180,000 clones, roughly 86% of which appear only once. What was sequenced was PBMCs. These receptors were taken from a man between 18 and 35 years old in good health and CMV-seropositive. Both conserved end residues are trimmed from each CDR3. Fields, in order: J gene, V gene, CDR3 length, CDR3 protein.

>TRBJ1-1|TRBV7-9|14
ASSPLEGERNTEAF
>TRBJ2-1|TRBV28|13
ASSFSWGGVNEQF
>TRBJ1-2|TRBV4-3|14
ASSQLKDTANYGYT
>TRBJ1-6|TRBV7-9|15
ASSSPPGGSYNSPLH
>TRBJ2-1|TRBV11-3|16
ASSLDQGGTSSYNEQF
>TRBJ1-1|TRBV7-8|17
ASSHSLSGSPFRNTEAF
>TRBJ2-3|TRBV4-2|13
ASSREKAGMDTQY
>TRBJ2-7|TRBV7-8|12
ASSSWTGGGEQY
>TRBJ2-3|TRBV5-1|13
ASSPFGGGTDTQY
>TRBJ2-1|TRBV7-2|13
ASSFSGTGRNEQF
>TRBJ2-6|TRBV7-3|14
ASSFSSTSGANVLT
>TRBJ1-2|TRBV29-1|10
SVGGQGSGYT
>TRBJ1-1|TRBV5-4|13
ASSLGDRPYTEAF
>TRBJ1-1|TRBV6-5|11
ASSFERSTQAF
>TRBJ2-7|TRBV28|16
ASSTIAGLTLSSYEQY
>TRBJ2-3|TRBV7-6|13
ASSLAATSTDTQY
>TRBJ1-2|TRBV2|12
ASSEATASYGYT
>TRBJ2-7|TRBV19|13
ASSRGISGSNEQY
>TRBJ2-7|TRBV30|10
AWGDSSYEQY
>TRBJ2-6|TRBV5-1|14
ASTDLYRGEANVLT
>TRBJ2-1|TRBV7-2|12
ASSAGLAGVEQF
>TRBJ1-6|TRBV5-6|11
ASSFHREPPLH
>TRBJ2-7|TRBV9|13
ASSGGTGVLDEQY
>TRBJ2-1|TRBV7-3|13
ASSLIRSSYNEQF
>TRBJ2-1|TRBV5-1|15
ASRPKDRGVWLNEQF
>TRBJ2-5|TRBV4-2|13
ASSQESSKEDTQY
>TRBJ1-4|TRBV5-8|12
ASKRTGLNEKLF
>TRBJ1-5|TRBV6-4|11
ASSETDFGPQH
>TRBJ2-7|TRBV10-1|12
ASAPGTGSYEQY
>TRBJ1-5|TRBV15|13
ATRDRAFSNQPQH
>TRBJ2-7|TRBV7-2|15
ASSLRPGTSGDYEQY
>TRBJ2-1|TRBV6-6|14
ASSYSILSGDNEQF
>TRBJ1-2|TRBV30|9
ASQWTDGYT
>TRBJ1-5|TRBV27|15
ASSPLTTGFSNQPQH
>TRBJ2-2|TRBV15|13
ATSAPGELTGELF
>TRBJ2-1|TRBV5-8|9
ASSLRDEQF
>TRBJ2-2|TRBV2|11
ASSVLRVRELF
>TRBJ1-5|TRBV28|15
ASSFGWDSRSNQPQH
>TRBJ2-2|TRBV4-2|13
ASSPLLVSTGELF
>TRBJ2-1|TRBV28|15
ASSPREAGGFYNEQF
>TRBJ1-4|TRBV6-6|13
ASSSQWGANEKLF
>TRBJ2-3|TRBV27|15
ASTPLLAGDDTDTQY
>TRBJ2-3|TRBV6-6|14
ASSYMGGISTDTQY